Listed below are T cell receptor beta chains from one sample, sequenced in a study of cytomegalovirus exposure and HLA in healthy donors. The repertoire was sequenced with immunoSEQ multiplex PCR; TCRdb's copy has only in-frame clones and lacks some. The data hold 100,000 to 150,000 clones, with over 70% observed a single time. Sample: PBMCs. The receptors originated from a woman in her fifties or sixties in good health and CMV-seropositive. CDR3s include the opening cysteine and the closing phenylalanine or tryptophan. The D gene is left open where the match is weak. Clone size is shown for a subset of rows, as once, few, many or a class of expanded clone.

cdr3_length	v_call	clone_size	j_call	d_call	cdr3_aa	cdr3_nt
14	TRBV19	.	TRBJ1-5	.	CASSQRTFNQPQHF	TGTGCCAGTAGTCAACGGACATTCAATCAGCCCCAGCATTTT
13	TRBV29-1	few	TRBJ2-3	TRBD1	CSVDGTGTDTQYF	TGCAGCGTTGATGGGACAGGGACAGATACGCAGTATTTT
15	TRBV10-3	.	TRBJ1-5	TRBD1	CAIKDRDDSNQPQHF	TGTGCCATCAAGGACAGGGACGATAGCAATCAGCCCCAGCATTTT
16	TRBV19	.	TRBJ2-1	.	CASSMEDSLSYNEQFF	TGTGCCAGTAGTATGGAGGACAGTCTCTCCTACAATGAGCAGTTCTTC
13	TRBV28	few	TRBJ1-2	.	CASTLRANYGYTF	TGTGCCAGCACCCTTCGTGCTAACTATGGCTACACCTTC
16	TRBV6-6	few	TRBJ1-3	TRBD1	CASSREQGALGNTIYF	TGTGCCAGCAGTCGGGAACAGGGGGCGCTGGGAAACACCATATATTTT
14	TRBV5-4	.	TRBJ1-1	.	CASSLNSFYTEAFF	TGTGCCAGCAGCTTGAACAGCTTTTACACTGAAGCTTTCTTT
17	TRBV4-1	.	TRBJ2-3	TRBD2	CASSQDAAGGISDTQYF	TGCGCCAGCAGCCAAGATGCGGCGGGGGGAATCTCAGATACGCAGTATTTT
14	TRBV6-1	few	TRBJ2-7	.	CASSLGGASYEQYF	TGTGCCAGCAGCCTCGGGGGAGCCTCCTACGAGCAGTACTTC
14	TRBV10-1	.	TRBJ2-7	TRBD1	CASSEQQGGVEQYF	TGCGCCAGCAGTGAGCAACAGGGGGGCGTGGAGCAGTACTTC
11	TRBV29-1	.	TRBJ1-1	.	CSVQGNTEAFF	TGCAGCGTACAGGGAAACACTGAAGCTTTCTTT
15	TRBV2	.	TRBJ2-7	.	CASKGVKGVFYEQYF	TGTGCCAGCAAAGGGGTAAAGGGGGTGTTCTACGAGCAGTACTTC
15	TRBV10-3	.	TRBJ1-1	.	CAISAGGTRRVEAFF	TGTGCCATCAGTGCGGGGGGGACGCGGCGTGTGGAAGCTTTCTTT
14	TRBV7-3	.	TRBJ2-7	TRBD2	CASSPSGPSYEQYF	TGTGCCAGCAGCCCTAGCGGGCCCTCCTACGAGCAGTACTTC
15	TRBV4-1	.	TRBJ1-2	TRBD1	CASSQGATGNYGYTF	TGCGCCAGCAGCCAAGGGGCGACAGGGAACTATGGCTACACCTTC
14	TRBV9	.	TRBJ1-4	TRBD1	CASSPGTGEEKLFF	TGTGCCAGCAGCCCCGGGACAGGAGAAGAAAAACTGTTTTTT
15	TRBV7-9	.	TRBJ2-5	TRBD2	CASSTGGGTGETQYF	TGTGCCAGCAGCACCGGGGGAGGGACGGGAGAGACCCAGTACTTC
16	TRBV9	.	TRBJ2-7	TRBD2	CASSVEGSGGSYEQYF	TGTGCCAGCAGCGTAGAAGGTAGCGGGGGCTCCTACGAGCAGTACTTC
13	TRBV5-1	few	TRBJ2-2	TRBD2	CAAAGADTGELFF	TGCGCCGCTGCGGGAGCGGACACCGGGGAGCTGTTTTTT
14	TRBV6-5	.	TRBJ1-5	.	CASSIGWEGQPQHF	TGTGCCAGCAGCATCGGTTGGGAGGGACAGCCCCAGCATTTT
12	TRBV11-3	.	TRBJ2-1	.	CASSQGNNEQFF	TGTGCCAGCAGCCAGGGGAATAATGAGCAGTTCTTC
16	TRBV7-9	.	TRBJ1-3	TRBD1	CASSLAGQVAGNTIYF	TGTGCCAGCAGCTTAGCAGGACAGGTCGCTGGAAACACCATATATTTT
15	TRBV4-1	once	TRBJ1-6	.	CASSQSPRDNSPLHF	TGCGCCAGCAGCCAAAGCCCGAGGGATAATTCACCCCTCCACTTT
13	TRBV25-1	.	TRBJ2-3	.	CASSPAGVDTQYF	TGTGCCAGCAGCCCAGCCGGGGTCGATACGCAGTATTTT
11	TRBV6-5	few	TRBJ2-1	.	CASRLEREQFF	TGTGCCAGCAGACTCGAGCGGGAGCAGTTCTTC
14	TRBV28	.	TRBJ2-7	TRBD1	CASSYTGGLNEQYF	TGTGCCAGCAGTTATACAGGGGGACTGAACGAGCAGTACTTC
16	TRBV5-1	.	TRBJ2-5	TRBD2	CASSLPSGGVSETQYF	TGCGCCAGCAGCTTACCGAGCGGGGGGGTTTCGGAGACCCAGTACTTC
13	TRBV19	.	TRBJ1-2	.	CASSLRANYGYTF	TGTGCCAGTAGTCTCAGGGCCAACTATGGCTACACCTTC
15	TRBV5-1	.	TRBJ2-5	TRBD2	CASSLTSGVQETQYF	TGCGCCAGCAGCTTAACTAGCGGGGTCCAAGAGACCCAGTACTTC
14	TRBV4-1	.	TRBJ1-5	TRBD1	CASSQERGPQPQHF	TGCGCCAGCAGCCAAGAAAGGGGGCCTCAGCCCCAGCATTTT
16	TRBV7-3	.	TRBJ2-5	TRBD2	CASSLTRAGRGETQYF	TGTGCCAGCAGCTTAACGCGGGCGGGGAGGGGTGAGACCCAGTACTTC
14	TRBV2	.	TRBJ2-7	.	CASSEGALGYEQYF	TGTGCCAGCAGTGAGGGGGCGCTGGGCTACGAGCAGTACTTC
16	TRBV10-3	.	TRBJ2-2	.	CAISESGRQPTGELFF	TGTGCCATCAGTGAGTCCGGCAGGCAACCCACCGGGGAGCTGTTTTTT
18	TRBV7-9	.	TRBJ1-4	TRBD1	CASSSTRTGDITNEKLFF	TGTGCCAGCAGCTCCACTCGGACAGGGGACATCACTAATGAAAAACTGTTTTTT
16	TRBV4-2	.	TRBJ2-2	.	CASSSRLVSNTGELFF	TGTGCCAGCAGCTCGAGACTAGTTTCGAACACCGGGGAGCTGTTTTTT